These 19 T cell receptor beta chains originate from one sample sequenced in a study of blood T cell repertoires in COVID-19. The method was immunoSEQ multiplex PCR; TCRdb's version includes in-frame clones alone and lacks a portion of them. Altogether 25,000 to 35,000 clones are present, 91% being singletons, with the ten largest covering approximately 9.8%. The sample consisted of peripheral blood. The receptors stem from a human donor with active COVID-19. The donor label of this sample is uncertain.

This sequence joins TRBV4-3 and TRBJ2-3, with 12 bases aligning to TRBD2. From germline, CDR1 is LGHNA and CDR2 YSLEER. The CDR3 is 17 amino acids. V lost 4 bases and J lost 3; bases outside the gene matches: 8. CDR3 loop: CASSPSLAGGRTDTQYF. DNA for the CDR3: TGCGCCAGCAGCCCATCGCTAGCGGGGGGGCGGACAGATACGCAGTATTTT.

The J gene is TRBJ2-3, the V gene TRBV5-1, with 10 bases fitting TRBD2. V shed 4 bases and J 6 bases; nucleotides not matched to a gene: 11. CDR1 and CDR2 from the germline V gene are SGHRS and YFSETQ. The CDR3 has 16 amino acids. For the CDR3, the DNA is TGCGCCAGCAGCCCTACGATAGCGGGAGGCGGGGATACGCAGTATTTT. Its translation: CASSPTIAGGGDTQYF.

The chain recombines TRBV19 with TRBJ2-3, with D possibly matching TRBD1 (7 bases). Germline CDR1 reads LNHDA; CDR2 reads SQIVND (reference sequence). This CDR3 region has 16 residues. V was cut by 4 bases and J by 5 bases, with 19 bases left in between. CDR3 sequence reads: CASSTRERGTVDTQYF. CDR3 coding DNA: TGTGCCAGTAGTACCCGGGAGAGGGGGACAGTAGATACGCAGTATTTT.

The V and J genes are TRBV4-1 and TRBJ2-1; 9 bases map to TRBD2. The CDR3 loop spans 21 amino acids. Trimming at V came to 3 bases and at J to 1 base, leaving 19 bases not matched to a gene. Germline lookup yields CDR1 MGHRA and CDR2 YSYEKL. The CDR3 loop is CASSHPWVGREGQGSYNEQFF. The CDR3 nucleotides read TGCGCCAGCAGCCACCCTTGGGTGGGGCGGGAGGGCCAAGGGTCCTACAATGAGCAGTTCTTC.

The gene calls are TRBV4-3 and TRBJ2-7, with 13 bases fitting TRBD2. V shed 0 bases, J shed 4 bases, and the junction held 6 bases outside the gene matches. This CDR3 has 17 amino acids. Germline lookup yields CDR1 LGHNA and CDR2 YSLEER. CDR3 loop: CASSQDRLAGGGYEQYF. As DNA, the CDR3 is TGCGCCAGCAGCCAAGATCGACTAGCGGGAGGAGGATACGAGCAGTACTTC.

V is TRBV7-9 and J is TRBJ2-7; 9 bases fit TRBD1. This CDR3 region has 14 residues. Germline trimming cut 5 bases from V and 1 base from J; bases unmatched to any gene: 3. Germline-derived CDR1 and CDR2 are SEHNR and FQNEAQ (reference sequence). CDR3 in amino acids: CASSRDRASYEQYF. In DNA, the CDR3 is TGTGCCAGCAGCCGGGACAGGGCTTCCTACGAGCAGTACTTC.

The chain uses TRBV19 and TRBJ2-5; 9 positions match TRBD2. Per germline, CDR1 LNHDA and CDR2 SQIVND (reference sequence). V was clipped by 3 bases and J by 5 bases; unmatched bases: 4. The CDR3 is made up of 14 amino acids. The CDR3 nucleotides are TGTGCCAGTAGTATTGGGAGCGGGGGGGAGACCCAGTACTTC. As protein: CASSIGSGGETQYF.

This chain links TRBV7-9 with TRBJ2-7; D possibly corresponds to TRBD2 (6 bases). The germline V gene has CDR1 SEHNR and CDR2 FQNEAQ (reference sequence). V was cut by 0 bases and J by 7 bases, with 10 bases left in between. This CDR3 is 13 amino acids long. This CDR3 is CASSLALGGEQYF. The CDR3 bases are TGTGCCAGCAGCTTAGCTTTGGGAGGTGAGCAGTACTTC.

This clone was detected once. The genes are TRBV2 and TRBJ1-1, with D tentatively TRBD1 (5 bases). Per the germline V gene, CDR1 is SNHLY and CDR2 is FYNNEI. V was cut by 9 bases and J by 1 base, with 21 bases left in between. The CDR3 totals 16 residues. CDR3 residues: CASRQLASEGNTEAFF. The CDR3 DNA follows: TGTGCCAGTAGACAGTTGGCGTCGGAGGGGAACACTGAAGCTTTCTTT.

This chain joins TRBV7-3 and TRBJ2-3; a weak D match, TRBD2 (6 bases). The CDR3 extends over 14 amino acids. Germline-derived CDR1 and CDR2 are SGHTA and FQGTGA. Trimming cost V 5 bases and J 3 bases, with 12 bases left between them. The CDR3 DNA follows: TGTGCCAGCAGCCCGGAGGGGCCAACAGATACGCAGTATTTT. It specifies CASSPEGPTDTQYF.

This chain joins TRBV7-2 and TRBJ2-1; no reliable D call. The V gene's germline CDR1 is SGHTA and CDR2 FQGNSA. The CDR3 is 16 amino acids. Trimming took off 1 base at V and 4 bases at J, with 14 bases between the two ends. CDR3 loop: CASSLGGPAKYNEQFF. In DNA, the CDR3 is TGTGCCAGCAGCTTAGGCGGTCCCGCAAAATACAATGAGCAGTTCTTC. Looking up the rest from reference TRBV7-2 and TRBJ2-1 gives the full variable domain: GAGVSQSPSNKVTEKGKDVELRCDPISGHTALYWYRQSLGQGLEFLIYFQGNSAPDKSGLPSDRFSAERTGGSVSTLTIQRTQQEDSAVYLCASSLGGPAKYNEQFFGPGTRLTVL.

This chain uses TRBV4-3 with TRBJ2-3; 7 bases are a match to TRBD1. CDR1 is LGHNA, CDR2 YSLEER, per germline. After removal of 4 bases from V and 5 bases from J, the junction contained 3 bases not matched to a gene. The CDR3 totals 13 residues. CDR3 sequence (DNA): TGCGCCAGCAGCCCAGGGGGTAGAGATACGCAGTATTTT. Protein product: CASSPGGRDTQYF.

A single count supports this clone. The rearrangement joins TRBV7-8 to TRBJ1-6; tentatively, D is TRBD1 (6 bases). This CDR3 has 14 residues. CDR1 and CDR2 from the germline V gene are SGHVS and FQNEAQ. V lost 7 bases to trimming and J lost 10 bases, with 17 bases between them. CDR3 loop: CASTGTGYRSPLHF. CDR3 sequence (DNA): TGTGCCAGCACCGGCACAGGGTACAGATCACCCCTCCACTTT.

In this sample, this clone turned up once. The rearrangement links TRBV5-1 to TRBJ1-1; tentative D call: TRBD1 (6 bases). Per germline, CDR1 SGHRS and CDR2 YFSETQ. V dropped 4 bases and J dropped 1 base, with 14 bases sitting between them. The CDR3 has 15 residues. CDR3 sequence reads: CASSPFGGGNTEAFF. The CDR3 coding sequence is TGCGCCAGCAGCCCGTTTGGGGGCGGGAACACTGAAGCTTTCTTT.

The genes are TRBV3-1 (or the pseudogene TRBV3-2) and TRBJ2-2; D is possibly TRBD1 (6 bases). V was trimmed by 1 base and J by 7 bases, leaving 13 bases between them. This CDR3 contains 15 residues. Per the germline V gene, CDR1 is LGHDT and CDR2 is YNNKEL (reference sequence). The CDR3 coding sequence is TGTGCCAGCAGCCAAGTAGTACAGGGCATCGGGGAGCTGTTTTTT. This sequence encodes CASSQVVQGIGELFF.

The rearrangement links TRBV7-2 to TRBJ1-1; the D gene is possibly TRBD1 (6 bases). This CDR3 is 14 amino acids long. Trimming cost V 6 bases and J 2 bases, with 13 bases left between them. Per the germline V gene, CDR1 is SGHTA and CDR2 is FQGNSA. The CDR3 is CASRGGGPNTEAFF. In DNA, the CDR3 is TGTGCCAGCAGGGGCGGGGGCCCTAACACTGAAGCTTTCTTT.

V gene TRBV5-4 combines with J gene TRBJ2-5; 11 nucleotides line up with TRBD2. CDR3 length equals 16 residues. In germline, CDR1 is SGHNT, CDR2 YYREEE (reference sequence). V shed 4 bases and J 5 bases; nucleotides not matched to a gene: 10. DNA for the CDR3: TGTGCCAGCAGCCCGGGACTAGCGGCGTACCGGGAGACCCAGTACTTC. The encoded protein is CASSPGLAAYRETQYF.

The chain employs TRBV28 and TRBJ1-1; D gene uncertain. The germline V gene has CDR1 MDHEN and CDR2 SYDVKM. The CDR3 is 12 amino acids. V lost 6 bases to trimming and J lost 8 bases, with 13 bases between them. CDR3 amino acids: CASSTPWREAFF. The CDR3 DNA reads TGTGCCAGCAGCACCCCGTGGAGGGAAGCTTTCTTT.

The genes are TRBV12-3 or TRBV12-4 and TRBJ2-4; perhaps TRBD2 as D (7 bases). V was pared by 8 bases and J by 5 bases, with 13 bases between. This CDR3 comprises 13 residues. The CDR3 spells CASLGGAQNIQYF. CDR3 coding DNA: TGTGCCAGCCTAGGGGGGGCTCAAAACATTCAGTACTTC.